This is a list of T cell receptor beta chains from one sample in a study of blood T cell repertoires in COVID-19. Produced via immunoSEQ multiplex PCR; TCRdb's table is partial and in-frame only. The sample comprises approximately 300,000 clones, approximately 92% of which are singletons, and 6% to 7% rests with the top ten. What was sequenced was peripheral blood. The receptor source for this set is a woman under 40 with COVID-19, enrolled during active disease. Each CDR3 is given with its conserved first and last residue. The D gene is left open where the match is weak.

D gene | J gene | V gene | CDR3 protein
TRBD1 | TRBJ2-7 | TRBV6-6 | CASRQTGVSYEQYF
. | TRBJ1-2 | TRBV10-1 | CASSEYRADGYTF
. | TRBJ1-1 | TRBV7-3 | CASSHGGSEAFF
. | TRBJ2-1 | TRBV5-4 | CASSNTSYNEQFF
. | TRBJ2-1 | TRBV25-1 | CASSEGLALSYNEQFF
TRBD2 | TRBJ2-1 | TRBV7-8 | CAIHGTSGRDSYNEQFF
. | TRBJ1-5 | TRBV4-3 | CASSQILGNQPQHF
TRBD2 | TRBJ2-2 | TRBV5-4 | CASSLGAAGVGGELFF
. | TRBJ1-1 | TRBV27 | CASSLSVETAEAFF
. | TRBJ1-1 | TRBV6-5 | CASSWREGSNEAFF
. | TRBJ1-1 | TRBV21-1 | CASIRDRDTEAFF
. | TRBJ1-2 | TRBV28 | CASSSAGASRGYTF
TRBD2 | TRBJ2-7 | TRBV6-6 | CASRATSGPTYEQYF
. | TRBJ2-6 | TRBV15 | CATSPPTGHSGANVLTF
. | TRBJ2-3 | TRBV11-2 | CASSRLQARDTQYF
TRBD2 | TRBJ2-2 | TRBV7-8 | CASSLVLAVEGGELFF
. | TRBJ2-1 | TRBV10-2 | CASGRKGTVGINEQFF
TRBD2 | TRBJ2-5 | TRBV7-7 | CASSLRTSGQGTQYF
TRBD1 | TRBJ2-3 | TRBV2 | CASRATGTADTQYF
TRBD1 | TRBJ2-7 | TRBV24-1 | CATSGSTGGTSYEQYF
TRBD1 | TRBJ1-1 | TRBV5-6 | CASSLFRTGGKTEAFF
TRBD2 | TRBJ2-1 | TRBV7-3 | CASSFGRANEQFF
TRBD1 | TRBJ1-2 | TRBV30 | CAWSGGQGATVYGYTF
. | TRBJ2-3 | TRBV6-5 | CASSYSRGTDTQYF
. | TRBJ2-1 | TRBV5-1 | CASSSADSYNEQFF
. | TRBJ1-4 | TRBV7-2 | CASSPRPGTNEKLFF
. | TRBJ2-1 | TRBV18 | CASSPLGTPVEHEQFF
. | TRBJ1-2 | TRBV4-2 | CASSQGAGPPNYGYTF